Listed here are 15 T cell receptor beta chains from one sample, sequenced in a study of beta chain features in type 1 diabetes. Investigators reverse transcribed all isolated RNA, so they sequenced expressed TCRB transcripts. Assay: immunoSEQ multiplex PCR; the TCRdb copy retains only in-frame clones and omits some. The table includes about 620,000 clones, around 15% detected once. The source material was naive CD4+ T cells from blood. Every receptor here comes from a man aged 18 to 29 in good health.

Only a few counts were recorded for this clone. The gene calls are TRBV2 and TRBJ1-5; 7 bases map to TRBD1. The CDR3 extends over 14 amino acids. Germline trimming cut 7 bases from V and 2 bases from J; bases unmatched to any gene: 5. Germline V gene lookup returns CDR1 SNHLY and CDR2 FYNNEI. In DNA form, the CDR3 reads TGTGCCAGCATCGACAGGGCGGGCAATCAGCCCCAGCATTTT. Translating gives CASIDRAGNQPQHF.

The rearrangement joins TRBV4-2 to TRBJ1-5; a weak D match, TRBD1 (6 bases). Trimming pared 4 bases from V and 3 bases from J, leaving 13 bases between. Germline values: CDR1 LGHNA, CDR2 YNFKEQ. The CDR3 sequence is 15 residues long. CDR3: CASSRERDTNQPQHF. Written as DNA, the CDR3 is TGTGCCAGCAGCCGAGAGAGGGACACCAATCAGCCCCAGCATTTT.

The chain has TRBV2 and TRBJ2-7; 10 positions agree with TRBD1. There are 13 residues in the CDR3. Trimming cost V 10 bases and J 2 bases; bases outside gene matches: 5. Germline V gene lookup returns CDR1 SNHLY and CDR2 FYNNEI. CDR3 amino acids: CANRDRGPYEQYF. The DNA of the CDR3 is TGTGCCAACCGGGACAGGGGACCCTACGAGCAGTACTTC.

This rearrangement joins TRBV9 to TRBJ2-1; the D gene is possibly TRBD2 (6 bases). CDR3 length: 15 residues. The V and J ends lost 4 bases and 1 base respectively, with 12 bases between them. CDR1 SGDLS and CDR2 YYNGEE come from the germline V gene. DNA for the CDR3: TGTGCCAGCAGCACCGGGACTTTTTCCTACAATGAGCAGTTCTTC. Translating gives CASSTGTFSYNEQFF.

The table lists this clone with a few counts. The chain uses TRBV4-1 and TRBJ1-5, with a tentative D call TRBD1 (5 bases). V gave up 0 bases and J gave up 4 bases, with 13 bases separating them. The CDR3 is 16 residues long. Germline CDR1 reads MGHRA; CDR2 reads YSYEKL. The CDR3 DNA reads as TGCGCCAGCAGCCAAGATTCAATCCGGGGGAATCAGCCCCAGCATTTT. This codes for CASSQDSIRGNQPQHF.

This chain joins TRBV25-1 and TRBJ2-3; TRBD2 is a possible D gene (6 bases). Germline V CDR1 and CDR2: MGHDK, SYGVNS. The ends were cut back, 1 base at V and 2 bases at J, with 13 bases in the middle. The CDR3 length is 16 residues. The CDR3 loop is CASSEWLGTYTDTQYF. The CDR3 DNA follows: TGTGCCAGCAGTGAATGGTTAGGGACTTACACAGATACGCAGTATTTT.

In this sample, this clone turned up a few times. The chain employs TRBV7-8 and TRBJ1-1, with D uncertain. Trimming stripped 0 bases from V and 2 bases from J, with 7 bases between. Germline CDR1 is SGHVS and CDR2 is FQNEAQ. The CDR3 consists of 14 residues. In DNA form, the CDR3 reads TGTGCCAGCAGCTTAGCCCCGGGAAACACTGAAGCTTTCTTT. Translation: CASSLAPGNTEAFF.

V is TRBV18 and J is TRBJ2-6, with 10 bases matching TRBD1. Germline CDR1 and CDR2: KGHSH and LQKENI. J gave up 3 bases and V 6 bases, and 2 bases lay outside the gene matches. The CDR3 has 15 amino acids. CDR3 loop: CASSDRGSGANVLTF. The CDR3 DNA follows: TGTGCCAGCTCGGACAGGGGGAGTGGGGCCAACGTCCTGACTTTC. Full variable domain (remainder filled in from reference TRBV18 and TRBJ2-6): NAGVMQNPRHLVRRRGQEARLRCSPMKGHSHVYWYRQLPEEGLKFMVYLQKENIIDESGMPKERFSAEFPKEGPSILRIQQVVRGDSAAYFCASSDRGSGANVLTFGAGSRLTVL.

The sample holds one count of this clone. As DNA, the CDR3 is TGTGCCAGCAGTTACCCGGGCGTGGGGACCCAGTACTTC. Translated: CASSYPGVGTQYF. The chain couples TRBV6-5 to TRBJ2-5; D ambiguous. Trimming took 2 bases from V and 7 from J, leaving 11 bases between them. Germline CDR1 is MNHEY and CDR2 is SVGAGI. This CDR3 contains 13 residues.

The chain couples TRBV27 to TRBJ1-4, with 7 nucleotides matching TRBD1. The CDR3 is 14 amino acids. Germline V gives CDR1 MNHEY, CDR2 SMNVEV (reference sequence). V lost 6 bases and J lost 5; bases outside the gene matches: 6. The chain's CDR3 is CASRTQGRNEKLFF. The CDR3 DNA reads as TGTGCCAGCAGGACACAGGGGCGCAATGAAAAACTGTTTTTT. Full variable domain (remainder filled in from reference TRBV27 and TRBJ1-4): EAQVTQNPRYLITVTGKKLTVTCSQNMNHEYMSWYRQDPGLGLRQIYYSMNVEVTDKGDVPEGYKVSRKEKRNFPLILESPSPNQTSLYFCASRTQGRNEKLFFGSGTQLSVL.

The chain couples TRBV27 to TRBJ2-5; 7 positions agree with TRBD2. Losses at the gene ends were 3 bases for V and 7 bases for J; bases not matched to a gene: 8. CDR3 size: 14 residues. CDR1 is MNHEY, CDR2 SMNVEV, per germline (reference sequence). CDR3 nucleotide sequence: TGTGCCAGCAGTTTTGGGAGCGGACTAGTGACCCAGTACTTC. Translation: CASSFGSGLVTQYF.

V is TRBV9 and J is TRBJ1-3; 8 bases fit TRBD1. Germline V gene lookup returns CDR1 SGDLS and CDR2 YYNGEE. V dropped 4 bases and J dropped 2; count of bases not matched to a gene: 14. This CDR3 has 18 amino acids. The DNA for the CDR3 is TGTGCCAGCAGCCCCCGCCCCGGGACAGGAATGGCTGGAAACACCATATATTTT. Translated, it gives CASSPRPGTGMAGNTIYF.

This clone was picked up a small number of times. The CDR3: CASSAYRAPSPGANVLTF. CDR3 sequence (DNA): TGTGCCAGCAGTGCCTACAGGGCACCTTCCCCTGGGGCCAACGTCCTGACTTTC. The J gene is TRBJ2-6, the V gene TRBV21-1; the D call TRBD1 from the table was never checked on the DNA. TRBV21-1 is a known pseudogene. The CDR3 spans 18 residues.

This clone showed up just a few times. Here the CDR3 DNA reads TGCGCCAGCAGCTACCGACCCGGGACGTCAAACTCTGGGGCCAACGTCCTGACTTTC. This codes for CASSYRPGTSNSGANVLTF. The rearrangement uses TRBV5-1 and TRBJ2-6, with D tentatively TRBD1 or TRBD2 (5 bases each). V lost 3 bases and J lost 0, with 19 bases in between. CDR1 is SGHRS and CDR2 is YFSETQ in the germline V gene. This CDR3 has 19 residues. Variable domain in full (rest from reference TRBV5-1 and TRBJ2-6): KAGVTQTPRYLIKTRGQQVTLSCSPISGHRSVSWYQQTPGQGLQFLFEYFSETQRNKGNFPGRFSGRQFSNSRSEMNVSTLELGDSALYLCASSYRPGTSNSGANVLTFGAGSRLTVL.

Remarks on this clone: Other DNA sequences in the same sample also yield this CDR3. The genes are TRBV5-1 and TRBJ2-7; TRBD1 aligns across 10 bases. Trimming at V came to 4 bases and at J to 5 bases, leaving 6 bases not matched to a gene. CDR1 and CDR2 (germline): SGHRS, YFSETQ. CDR3 length: 14 amino acids. The CDR3 loop reads CASSLGDRGHEQYF. In DNA form, the CDR3 reads TGCGCCAGCAGCCTAGGGGACAGGGGACACGAGCAGTACTTC.